This is a list of T cell receptor beta chains from one sample in a study of molecular identifiers for immune sequencing clone quantification. MiXCR, applied by TCRdb to the PCR reads, yields one record per CDR3 protein. The sample shows around 460,000 distinct CDR3 sequences, about 20% of them seen only once. The sequenced sample was naive CD8+ T cells from blood, with Jurkat cell RNA spiked in. All receptors come from a human donor in good health. Some libraries in this study had Jurkat cell RNA spiked in. CDR3s include the opening cysteine and the closing phenylalanine or tryptophan. D genes are given only for firm matches. The listing skips clone size in some rows; elsewhere it reads once, few, many or a size class.

>many|NA|TRBV27|TRBJ2-7
CASSLFGHEQYF
TGTGCCAGCAGTTTATTTGGACACGAGCAGTACTTC
>few|NA|TRBV11-2|TRBJ2-7
CASSSGVGDSSYEQYF
TGTGCCAGCAGCTCGGGGGTCGGGGATAGTTCCTACGAGCAGTACTTC
>NA|NA|TRBV27|TRBJ2-7
CASSDILVDEQYF
TGTGCCAGCAGTGATATATTAGTTGACGAGCAGTACTTC
>NA|NA|TRBV13|TRBJ2-7
CASSHHGAQPYEQYF
TGTGCCAGCAGCCACCACGGGGCCCAACCCTACGAGCAGTACTTC
>NA|TRBD2|TRBV20-1|TRBJ2-5
CSAAILRLAGVIETQYF
TGCAGTGCTGCCATCCTCAGACTAGCGGGAGTGATCGAGACCCAGTACTTC
>few|TRBD2|TRBV6-5|TRBJ2-1
CASSYTASGRGNEQFF
TGTGCCAGCAGTTACACGGCTAGCGGGAGGGGCAATGAGCAGTTCTTC
>many|NA|TRBV7-9|TRBJ1-4
CASSNPLSTNEKLFF
TGTGCCAGCAGCAATCCACTTTCAACTAATGAAAAACTGTTTTTT
>many|NA|TRBV27|TRBJ1-1
CASSPTGLTEAFF
TGTGCCAGCAGCCCAACGGGGTTGACTGAAGCTTTCTTT
>few|NA|TRBV11-3|TRBJ2-1
CASSSPLTNQGEQFF
TGTGCCAGCAGCTCCCCCCTGACGAACCAAGGAGAGCAGTTCTTC
>NA|NA|TRBV13|TRBJ2-5
CASSFGRSNQETQYF
TGTGCCAGCAGCTTTGGCAGGAGCAACCAAGAGACCCAGTACTTC
>few|TRBD1|TRBV3-1|TRBJ1-1
CASPPGRGRITEAFF
TGTGCCAGCCCCCCGGGCAGGGGGCGAATCACTGAAGCTTTCTTT
>few|NA|TRBV30|TRBJ1-2
CAWGTGTNYGYTF
TGTGCCTGGGGGACCGGGACGAACTATGGCTACACCTTC
>few|NA|TRBV5-6|TRBJ2-5
CASSFSQGIQETQCF
TGTGCCAGCAGCTTTTCCCAGGGGATTCAAGAGACCCAGTGCTTC
>many|TRBD1|TRBV9|TRBJ2-7
CASSVLQGFAVEQYF
TGTGCCAGCAGCGTTTTACAGGGGTTCGCGGTGGAGCAGTACTTC
>NA|NA|TRBV27|TRBJ2-2
CASSPLRTRANTGELFF
TGTGCCAGCAGTCCGCTTCGGACACGAGCGAACACCGGGGAGCTGTTTTTT
>NA|NA|TRBV6-6|TRBJ2-4
CASSYFGGIAKNIQYF
TGTGCCAGCAGTTACTTCGGGGGCATAGCCAAAAACATTCAGTACTTC
>once|TRBD2|TRBV9|TRBJ2-3
CASSLSGGGPTDTQYF
TGTGCCAGCAGCCTGAGCGGGGGTGGTCCCACAGATACGCAGTATTTT
>NA|NA|TRBV7-9|TRBJ1-5
CASSLAGLTQPQHF
TGTGCCAGCAGCTTAGCGGGGCTGACTCAGCCCCAGCATTTT